The present TCR beta chain was sequenced within a study of T cells in Graves' hyperthyroidism and ophthalmopathy (dated by TCRdb to the late 2010s). The study in broad terms: Peripheral blood samples were taken at initial diagnosis, before any treatment was given. The approximately 90 discovery patients were randomly split 7:3 into training and test sets. Whether ophthalmopathy could be predicted prospectively was tested in an independent validation cohort made up of under 20 hyperthyroidism patients plus 17 patients who later progressed to ophthalmopathy. The paper reports TCR Vbeta CDR3 sequencing of some 140 peripheral blood samples: approximately 41 ophthalmopathy, about 75 hyperthyroidism and around 17 progressor patients. A discovery cohort of about a hundred patients, about 43 with Graves' ophthalmopathy and approximately 60 with stable Graves' hyperthyroidism, was used to find distinguishing TCR V-J signatures. In addition, the study compared T-cell repertoires in thyroid tissue and in blood from about 6 Graves' hyperthyroidism patients. Once sampling was done, hyperthyroidism patients were given methimazole at a starting dose of 30 mg daily, whereas ophthalmopathy patients were given high-dose intravenous methylprednisolone. Beyond this particular receptor, the publication reports: In validation, the model predicted progression to ophthalmopathy with around 71% sensitivity and approximately 72% specificity, a median of 6.5 months before onset. Most expanded thyroid clonotypes (frequency above 0.001) were also detected in blood, suggesting blood repertoires may reflect thyroid immune responses. No statistical method was used to set the sample size in advance, and investigators knew the group allocation. Ophthalmopathy was separated from stable hyperthyroidism by a 13 V-J signature model, with over 85% sensitivity and around 81% specificity obtained in cross-validation and 80%/75% obtained in testing.

Measured from the cysteine to the phenylalanine, the CDR3 is 11 residues long. Only the CDR3 part of the read is kept: 33 bases, read in frame from the first base. Relative to germline, V is 11 bases shorter and J is 7 bases shorter, with 12 bases between their ends. From the germline V gene, CDR1 is MDHEN and CDR2 is SYDVKM. As for this clonotype: Its antigen is currently not known. A much larger clone differs by one base, so this may be a read error.

The TCR beta CDR3 regions were amplified from the RNA transcripts. The first round of RT-PCR for the TCR CDR3 was performed with the HTBI primer set and the Qiagen OneStep RT-PCR kit. A second multiplex PCR round built the libraries, followed by size selection and purification. Sequencing of the libraries was done on an Illumina HiSeq2000 using paired-end 100 bp reads. The source study handled its data this way. SOAPnuke was used to process the raw data, removing reads that contained adapters or uncalled bases, had a mean Phred below 15, or lacked an exact match to the constant primer or identifier. High-quality paired reads were merged using COPE v1.2.5, and each unique nucleotide sequence was defined as a clonotype. Clonotypes were aligned to IMGT TRBV, TRBD and TRBJ reference segments using MiTCR v1.1. Only V-J combinations with frequency above 0.0001, covering 99% to 99.2% of repertoires, were analysed. The TCS score was defined as F50 (clonal expansion) divided by E x V (chaos), with BLOSUM62-based TCRdist calculated between CDR3 peptides within each V-J. Welch's t-statistics and random forest reduced 500 to 550 V-J features to roughly 13, which were used in a naive Bayes classifier (R e1071). TCRdb reprocessed the public reads (quality trimming at Q25 with fastp, clone calling with MiXCR) and kept in-frame beta chains. Duplicate CDR3 protein sequences are folded into a single record with the most common DNA and genes. TCRdb, not the original authors, processed these V and J calls. Recorded for this sample are 200,000 to 250,000 distinct CDR3 sequences; 16% of them occurred a single time. Around 28% of the sample lies in the top ten.

Ophthalmopathy patients had moderately to severely active disease, Clinical Activity Score of at least 3, NOSPECS grade of at least 4, and duration under 3 months. Any patient with an uncontrolled infection, another autoimmune disease, pregnancy or lactation was excluded. Diagnoses were based on clinical symptoms, serum thyroxine and TRAb, thyroid ultrasound and orbital computed tomography. Ficoll-Paque density gradient centrifugation was used to isolate PBMCs from about 9.4 ml of fresh peripheral blood. Total RNA was extracted using Trizol reagent, and RNA quality was assessed on an Agilent 2100 Bioanalyzer.

The sample was blood. The TCR sequence derives from a woman aged 18 to 35 with Graves' ophthalmopathy. The rearranged chain carries TRBV28 and TRBJ1-5; a confident D gene designation cannot be given. The DNA is as follows: TGTGCCGGCGGGCGAGGCCAGCCCCAGCATTTT. It translates as CAGGRGQPQHF.